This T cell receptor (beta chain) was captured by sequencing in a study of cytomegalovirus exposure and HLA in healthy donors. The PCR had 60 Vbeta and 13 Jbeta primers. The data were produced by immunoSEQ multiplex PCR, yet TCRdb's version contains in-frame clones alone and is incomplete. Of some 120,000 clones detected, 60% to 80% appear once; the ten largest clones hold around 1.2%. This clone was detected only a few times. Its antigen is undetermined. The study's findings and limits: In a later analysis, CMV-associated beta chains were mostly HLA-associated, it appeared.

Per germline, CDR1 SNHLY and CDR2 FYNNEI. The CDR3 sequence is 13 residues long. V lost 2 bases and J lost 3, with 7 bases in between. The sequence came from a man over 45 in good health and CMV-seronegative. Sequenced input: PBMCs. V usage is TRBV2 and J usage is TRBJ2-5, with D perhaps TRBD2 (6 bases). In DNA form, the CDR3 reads TGTGCCAGCAGTGAATGGAGGGAAGAGACCCAGTACTTC. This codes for CASSEWREETQYF.